This TCR beta chain is drawn from a study of blood T cell repertoires in COVID-19. About the research overall: From the United States, Italy and Spain came samples of acute and convalescent COVID-19. In each case, the material was cDNA or gDNA derived from T cells, B-cell-depleted T cells, or PBMCs.

Seattle patients were enrolled during active infection and followed longitudinally. Per the study methods: Scientists estimated how many nucleated cells there were by amplifying reference gene primers. Repertoires were generated with immunoSEQ multiplex PCR, while TCRdb's copy carries only in-frame clones and drops some. V and J calls plus clone size are reproduced from that table; the DNA served to infer D and trimming. The sample has tens of thousands of clones; more than 70% are singletons. The CDR3 sequence is 18 residues long. The chain couples TRBV21-1 to TRBJ2-3; TRBD2 is the table's D call and was not checked against the DNA. TRBV21-1 represents a pseudogene. The sample consisted of peripheral blood. The sequence was collected from a man in his 70s with COVID-19, enrolled during active disease. CDR3 sequence (DNA): TGTGCCAGCAGCAAAGGCGGGACTTCCATCATTGGCACAGATACGCAGTATTTT. Protein sequence: CASSKGGTSIIGTDTQYF.